This T cell receptor beta chain derives from a study of type 1 regulatory T cells. Study information: T-allo10 is a Tr1-enriched, alloantigen-specific CD4 T cell product made in vitro.

In TCRdb, the reads were re-called with MiXCR into one record per CDR3 protein. The sample includes 88,000 or so distinct CDR3 sequences, roughly 31% of them seen just once. This clonotype came up many times. The length of the CDR3 is 13 residues. Trimming took 7 bases from V and 1 from J, leaving 13 bases between them. Germline-derived CDR1 and CDR2 are SQVTM and ANQGSEA. V and J are TRBV29-1 and TRBJ2-5, with D possibly TRBD1 on 6 matching bases. The TCR was taken from a human donor in good health. The sequenced material came from CD4+ T cells, either the whole sample or a sorted fraction (not recorded which). CDR3 sequence: CSGRRGPQETQYF. The CDR3 DNA sequence: TGCAGCGGCCGCAGGGGACCCCAAGAGACCCAGTACTTC.